This TCR beta chain was profiled in a study of CD8+CD57+ T cells in acquired aplastic anemia. The CDR3 covers 19 residues. CDR1 and CDR2 from the germline V gene are LNHNV and YYDKDF (reference sequence). The trim removed 0 bases at V and 7 bases at J, leaving 15 bases unmatched. Patients picked for sequencing had shown CD8+CD57+ cell expansion detected by flow cytometry. Using genomic DNA as the template, TCR beta VDJ and CDR3 profiling was carried out. TCRdb reanalysed the reads using MiXCR and keeps one entry per CDR3 protein. The top ten clones hold about 7.8% of a sample with 250,000 or so distinct CDR3 sequences, around 46% of them seen once.

V and J are TRBV15 and TRBJ1-6; 7 bases map to TRBD1. Sequencing was carried out using sorted CD4+, CD8+, or CD8+CD57+ T cells (not recorded which) from PBMCs. This TCR was sampled from a human donor with aplastic anemia. The chain's CDR3 is CATSREAENRGQENSPLHF. The CDR3 coding sequence is TGTGCCACCAGCAGAGAAGCGGAGAACAGGGGCCAGGAGAATTCACCCCTCCACTTT.